The source of this TCR beta chain is a study of CD8+ T cells in alopecia areata. Study information: Treated individuals took tofacitinib by mouth, 5 to 10 mg twice daily. Study conclusions and caveats: Normal scalp showed lower clonality than lesional scalp, especially alopecia totalis/universalis.

Only one count was recorded for this clone. Antigen unknown. Using a FACSAria, the CD4+ and CD8+ T cells were sorted from the PBMCs. Sequencing used cDNA as its template, made by extracting RNA and reverse transcribing it. Data came from immunoSEQ multiplex PCR; TCRdb stores just in-frame clones and leaves some out. The sample includes 45,000 to 60,000 clones, around 96% seen only once; the top ten take around 25%. Sample: CD8+ T cells sorted from blood, taken at week 0. The TCR originated in a human donor with alopecia areata.

CDR3 loop: CASSQGSRVFYEQYF. CDR3 DNA: TGTGCCAGCAGCCAAGGGTCCAGGGTGTTCTACGAGCAGTACTTC. This rearrangement joins TRBV7-9 to TRBJ2-7; tentative D call: TRBD1 (5 bases). CDR1 is SEHNR, CDR2 FQNEAQ, per germline (reference sequence). The CDR3 consists of 15 residues. V shed 5 bases and J shed 3 bases, with 17 bases lying between them.